This T cell receptor beta chain derives from a study of identical twins. General study findings and limits: The study found weaker excess twin sharing in beta out-of-frame sequences. Fewer insertions were carried by abundant cord blood beta clonotypes, but none was seen in memory repertoires.

This clonotype occurred many times. No antigen is known for it. TCRdb itself ran the 5' RACE reads through MiXCR, one entry per CDR3 protein. The sample holds 250,000 or so distinct CDR3 sequences, over 9.5% seen once. This CDR3 spans 14 amino acids. The junction had 8 bases not matched to a gene; V was cut back by 5 bases and J by 4 bases. Germline V lookup: CDR1 LGHDT, CDR2 YNNKEL (reference sequence). This sample was shared with a second study, whose subject was yellow fever vaccine responses in identical twins.

The chain carries TRBV3-1 and TRBJ2-7, with TRBD2 matching 7 bases. Sequencing was performed on memory (CD45RO+) T cells sorted from blood. This TCR came from a woman between 18 and 29 years old in good health. The CDR3: CASSSRGVLYEQYF. In DNA, the CDR3 is TGTGCCAGCAGCTCCCGGGGGGTACTATACGAGCAGTACTTC.